The 5 T cell receptor beta chains below all came from one sample that was sequenced in a study of STAT3 mutations in large granular lymphocyte leukemia. Clones were read by immunoSEQ multiplex PCR, and TCRdb kept only the in-frame ones, dropping some. The sample includes roughly 29,000 clones, about three quarters seen only once; the top ten take about 29%. These receptors' targets are unknown. General study findings and limits: Every T-LGLL patient had at least one immunodominant TCRbeta clonotype.

Sequencing used peripheral blood mononuclear cells. All receptors come from a woman in her forties or fifties with T-cell large granular lymphocyte leukemia. Some clones in this sample may be carry-over from other donors' samples.

This chain links TRBV7-9 with TRBJ2-3; the D is unclear. Per germline, CDR1 SEHNR and CDR2 FQNEAQ (reference sequence). CDR3 size: 12 residues. Trimming took off 3 bases at V and 6 bases at J, with 7 bases between the two ends. CDR3 residues: CASSFTPDTQYF. The CDR3 bases are TGTGCCAGCAGCTTCACCCCGGATACGCAGTATTTT.

The J gene is TRBJ1-1, the V gene TRBV29-1, with a tentative D call TRBD1 (5 bases). V was shortened by 4 bases and J by 1 base, with 7 bases between the two germline ends. Germline CDR1 reads SQVTM; CDR2 reads ANQGSEA. The CDR3 has 12 residues. CDR3 sequence: CSVGQSNTEAFF. The CDR3 DNA reads TGCAGCGTTGGACAGTCGAACACTGAAGCTTTCTTT.

The genes are TRBV13 and TRBJ2-4; 11 positions match TRBD2. The CDR3 sequence is 19 residues long. Germline assignment: CDR1 PRHDT and CDR2 FYEKMQ (reference sequence). The ends lost 5 bases at V and 0 bases at J; junction bases unmatched: 12. CDR3 in DNA: TGTGCCAGCAGCGCCTCCTCGGGACTAGCGGTTGAAGCCAAAAACATTCAGTACTTC. Translated: CASSASSGLAVEAKNIQYF.

The genes are TRBV18 and TRBJ2-7, with D maybe TRBD1 (6 bases). The CDR3 extends over 15 amino acids. With 0 bases removed from V and 0 bases from J, the gap between germline ends came to 9 bases. CDR1 and CDR2 from the germline V gene are KGHSH and LQKENI. The DNA for the CDR3 is TGTGCCAGCTCACCACCGGACAGATCCTCCTACGAGCAGTACTTC. Translated: CASSPPDRSSYEQYF.

V and J are TRBV19 and TRBJ2-3; possible D gene TRBD1, 5 bases. The germline gives CDR1 LNHDA, CDR2 SQIVND (reference sequence). The CDR3 has 13 amino acids. V lost 5 bases and J 3 bases, leaving 9 bases between the germline ends. CDR3 residues: CASSLQGTDTQYF. In DNA form, the CDR3 reads TGTGCCAGTAGTCTTCAGGGTACAGATACGCAGTATTTT.